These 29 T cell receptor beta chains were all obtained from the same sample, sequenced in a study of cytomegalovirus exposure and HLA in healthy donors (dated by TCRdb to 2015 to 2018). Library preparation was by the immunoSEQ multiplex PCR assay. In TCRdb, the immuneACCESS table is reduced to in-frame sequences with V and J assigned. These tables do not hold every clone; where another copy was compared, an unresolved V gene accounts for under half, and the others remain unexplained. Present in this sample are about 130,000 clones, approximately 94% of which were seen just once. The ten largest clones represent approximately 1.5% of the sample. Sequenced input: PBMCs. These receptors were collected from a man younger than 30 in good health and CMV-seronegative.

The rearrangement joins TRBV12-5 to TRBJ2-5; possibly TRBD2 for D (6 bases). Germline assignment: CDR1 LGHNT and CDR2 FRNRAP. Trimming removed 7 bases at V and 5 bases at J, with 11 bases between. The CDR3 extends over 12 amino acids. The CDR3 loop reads CASAGVRETQYF. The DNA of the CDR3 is TGTGCTAGTGCGGGAGTACGGGAGACCCAGTACTTC. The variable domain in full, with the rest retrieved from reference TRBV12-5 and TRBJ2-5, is DARVTQTPRHKVTEMGQEVTMRCQPILGHNTVFWYRQTMMQGLELLAYFRNRAPLDDSGMPKDRFSAEMPDATLATLKIQPSEPRDSAVYFCASAGVRETQYFGPGTRLLVL.

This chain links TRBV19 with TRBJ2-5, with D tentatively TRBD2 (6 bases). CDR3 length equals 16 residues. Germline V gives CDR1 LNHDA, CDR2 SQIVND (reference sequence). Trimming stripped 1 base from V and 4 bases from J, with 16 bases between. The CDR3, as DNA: TGTGCCAGTAGTATAGGGGGAGGCGGGAAGGGAGAGACCCAGTACTTC. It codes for CASSIGGGGKGETQYF.

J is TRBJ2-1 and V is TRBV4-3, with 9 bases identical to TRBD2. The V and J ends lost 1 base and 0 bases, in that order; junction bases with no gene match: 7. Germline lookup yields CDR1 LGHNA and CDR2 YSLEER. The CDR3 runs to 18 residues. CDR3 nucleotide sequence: TGCGCCAGCAGCCAAGCGGTGGCGGGAGGGATCTCCTACAATGAGCAGTTCTTC. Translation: CASSQAVAGGISYNEQFF.

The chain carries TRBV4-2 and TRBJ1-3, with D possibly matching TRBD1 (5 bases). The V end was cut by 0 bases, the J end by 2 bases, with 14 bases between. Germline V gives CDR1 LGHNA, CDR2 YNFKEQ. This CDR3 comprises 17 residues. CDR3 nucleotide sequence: TGTGCCAGCAGCCAAGAAGGTACGTCAGGGCCTGGAAACACCATATATTTT. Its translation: CASSQEGTSGPGNTIYF.

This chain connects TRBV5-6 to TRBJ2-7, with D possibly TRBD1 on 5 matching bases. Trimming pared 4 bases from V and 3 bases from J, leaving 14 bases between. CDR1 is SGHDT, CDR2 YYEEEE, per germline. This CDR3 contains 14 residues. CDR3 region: CASSLRQILYEQYF. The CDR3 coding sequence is TGTGCCAGCAGCCTCCGACAGATACTCTACGAGCAGTACTTC.

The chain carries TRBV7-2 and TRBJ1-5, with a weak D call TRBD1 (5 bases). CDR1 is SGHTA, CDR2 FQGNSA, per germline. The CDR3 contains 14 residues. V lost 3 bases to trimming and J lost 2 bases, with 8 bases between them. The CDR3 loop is CASSFDSGNQPQHF. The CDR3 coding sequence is TGTGCCAGCAGCTTCGACAGTGGCAATCAGCCCCAGCATTTT.

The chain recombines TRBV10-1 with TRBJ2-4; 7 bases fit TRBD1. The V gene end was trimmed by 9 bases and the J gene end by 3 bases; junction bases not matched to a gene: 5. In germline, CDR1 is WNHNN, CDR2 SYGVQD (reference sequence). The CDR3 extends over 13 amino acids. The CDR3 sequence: CARDRLYKNIQYF. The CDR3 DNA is TGCGCCAGGGACAGGCTATACAAAAACATTCAGTACTTC.

In DNA, the CDR3 is TGTGCCACCAGCAGAGGGACAGGGGCCTACGAGCAGTACTTC. This encodes CATSRGTGAYEQYF. The chain recombines TRBV15 with TRBJ2-7; 9 bases are shared with TRBD1. Germline CDR1 and CDR2: LNHNV and YYDKDF (reference sequence). The CDR3 is made up of 14 amino acids. V gave up 1 base and J gave up 2 bases; unmatched junction bases: 0.

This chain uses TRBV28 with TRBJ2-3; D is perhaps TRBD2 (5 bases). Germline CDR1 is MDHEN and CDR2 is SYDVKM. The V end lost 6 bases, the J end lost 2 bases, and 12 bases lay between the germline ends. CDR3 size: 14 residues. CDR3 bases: TGTGCCAGCAGCCGGAGCGGAGCCACAGATACGCAGTATTTT. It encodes CASSRSGATDTQYF. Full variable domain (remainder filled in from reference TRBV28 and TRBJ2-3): DVKVTQSSRYLVKRTGEKVFLECVQDMDHENMFWYRQDPGLGLRLIYFSYDVKMKEKGDIPEGYSVSREKKERFSLILESASTNQTSMYLCASSRSGATDTQYFGPGTRLTVL.

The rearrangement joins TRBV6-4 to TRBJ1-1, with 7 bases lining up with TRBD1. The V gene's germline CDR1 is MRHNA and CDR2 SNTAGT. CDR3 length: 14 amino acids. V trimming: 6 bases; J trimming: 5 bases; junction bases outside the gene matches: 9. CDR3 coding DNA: TGTGCCAGCAGCCCGACAGGGCGAGGGACTGAAGCTTTCTTT. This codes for CASSPTGRGTEAFF.

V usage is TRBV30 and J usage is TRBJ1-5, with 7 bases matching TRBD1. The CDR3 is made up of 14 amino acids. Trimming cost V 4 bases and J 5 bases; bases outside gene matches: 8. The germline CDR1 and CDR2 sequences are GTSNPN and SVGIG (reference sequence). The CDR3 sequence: CAWTSGQGDQPQHF. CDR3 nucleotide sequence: TGTGCCTGGACTTCCGGGCAGGGGGATCAGCCCCAGCATTTT. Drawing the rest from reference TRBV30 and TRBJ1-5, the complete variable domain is SQTIHQWPATLVQPVGSPLSLECTVEGTSNPNLYWYRQAAGRGLQLLFYSVGIGQISSEVPQNLSASRPQDRQFILSSKKLLLSDSGFYLCAWTSGQGDQPQHFGDGTRLSIL.

CDR3 in amino acids: CSAQHTEQAFF. The CDR3 nucleotides read TGCAGTGCTCAACACACCGAACAAGCTTTCTTT. This chain joins TRBV20-1 and TRBJ1-1; no clear D gene. Germline V gene sequence: CDR1 DFQATT, CDR2 SNEGSKA (reference sequence). This CDR3 comprises 11 residues. V gave up 5 bases and J gave up 9 bases, with 13 bases separating them.

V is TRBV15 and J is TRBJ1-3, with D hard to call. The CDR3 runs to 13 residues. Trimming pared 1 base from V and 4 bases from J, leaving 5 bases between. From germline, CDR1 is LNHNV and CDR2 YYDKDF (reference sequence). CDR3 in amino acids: CATSRGPGNTIYF. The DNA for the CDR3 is TGTGCCACCAGCAGAGGGCCCGGAAACACCATATATTTT. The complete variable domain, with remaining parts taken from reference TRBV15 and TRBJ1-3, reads DAMVIQNPRYQVTQFGKPVTLSCSQTLNHNVMYWYQQKSSQAPKLLFHYYDKDFNNEADTPDNFQSRRPNTSFCFLDIRSPGLGDTAMYLCATSRGPGNTIYFGEGSWLTVV.

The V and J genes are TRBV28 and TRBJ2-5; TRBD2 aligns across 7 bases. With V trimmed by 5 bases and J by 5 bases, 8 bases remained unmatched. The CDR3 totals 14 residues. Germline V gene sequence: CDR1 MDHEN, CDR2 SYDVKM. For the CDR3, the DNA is TGTGCCAGCAGTCCTCCGGGGGGAGGGGAGACCCAGTACTTC. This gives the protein CASSPPGGGETQYF.

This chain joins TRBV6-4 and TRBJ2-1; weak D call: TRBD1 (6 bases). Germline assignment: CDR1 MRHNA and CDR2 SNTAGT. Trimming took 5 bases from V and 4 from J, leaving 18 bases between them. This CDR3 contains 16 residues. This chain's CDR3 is CASSSRYRDKYNEQFF. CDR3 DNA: TGTGCCAGCAGTTCCAGATACCGGGACAAGTACAATGAGCAGTTCTTC.

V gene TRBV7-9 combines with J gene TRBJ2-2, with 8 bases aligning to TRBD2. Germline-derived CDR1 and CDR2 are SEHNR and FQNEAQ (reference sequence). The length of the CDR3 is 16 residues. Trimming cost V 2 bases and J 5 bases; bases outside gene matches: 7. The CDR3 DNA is TGTGCCAGCAGCTTAAGAGTAGCGGGACGAACCGGGGAGCTGTTTTTT. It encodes CASSLRVAGRTGELFF.

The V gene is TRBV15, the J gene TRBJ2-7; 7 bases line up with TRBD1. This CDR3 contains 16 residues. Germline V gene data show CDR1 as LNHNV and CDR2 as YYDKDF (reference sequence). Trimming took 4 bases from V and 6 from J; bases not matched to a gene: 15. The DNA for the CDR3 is TGTGCCACCAGCACCGTGCCGGGACAGAGGGTATCCGAGCAGTACTTC. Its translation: CATSTVPGQRVSEQYF. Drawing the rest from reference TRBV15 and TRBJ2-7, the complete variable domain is DAMVIQNPRYQVTQFGKPVTLSCSQTLNHNVMYWYQQKSSQAPKLLFHYYDKDFNNEADTPDNFQSRRPNTSFCFLDIRSPGLGDTAMYLCATSTVPGQRVSEQYFGPGTRLTVT.

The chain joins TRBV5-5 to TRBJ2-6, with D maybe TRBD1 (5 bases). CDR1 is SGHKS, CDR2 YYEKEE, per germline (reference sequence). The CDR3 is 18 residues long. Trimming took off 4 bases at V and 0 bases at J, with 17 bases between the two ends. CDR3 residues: CASSRGAPPGSGANVLTF. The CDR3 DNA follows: TGTGCCAGCAGCAGGGGCGCCCCTCCTGGCTCTGGGGCCAACGTCCTGACTTTC.

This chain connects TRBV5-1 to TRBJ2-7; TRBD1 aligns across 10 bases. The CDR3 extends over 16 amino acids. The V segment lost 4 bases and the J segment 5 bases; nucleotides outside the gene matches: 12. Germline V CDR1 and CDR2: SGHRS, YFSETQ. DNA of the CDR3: TGCGCCAGCAGCGCCAAGACAGGGGGCTTGAACAACGAGCAGTACTTC. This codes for CASSAKTGGLNNEQYF.

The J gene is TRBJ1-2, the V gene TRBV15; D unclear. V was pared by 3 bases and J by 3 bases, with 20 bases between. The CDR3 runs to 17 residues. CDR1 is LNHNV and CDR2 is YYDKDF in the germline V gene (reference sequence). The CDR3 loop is CATSRAPGMDSDYGYTF. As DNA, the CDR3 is TGTGCCACCAGCAGGGCTCCTGGCATGGACTCCGACTATGGCTACACCTTC.

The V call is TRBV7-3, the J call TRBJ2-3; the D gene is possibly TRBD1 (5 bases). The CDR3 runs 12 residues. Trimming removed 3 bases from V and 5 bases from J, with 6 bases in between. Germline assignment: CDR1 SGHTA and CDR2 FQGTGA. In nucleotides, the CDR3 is TGTGCCAGCAGCTTCGACAGAGATACGCAGTATTTT. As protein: CASSFDRDTQYF. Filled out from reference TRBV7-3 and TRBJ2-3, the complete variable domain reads GAGVSQTPSNKVTEKGKYVELRCDPISGHTALYWYRQSLGQGPEFLIYFQGTGAADDSGLPNDRFFAVRPEGSVSTLKIQRTERGDSAVYLCASSFDRDTQYFGPGTRLTVL.

CDR3 residues: CASRRSGYEQYF. The DNA for the CDR3 is TGTGCCAGCAGAAGGAGCGGGTACGAGCAGTACTTC. V gene TRBV7-2 combines with J gene TRBJ2-7, with D tentatively TRBD2 (6 bases). Trimming pared 6 bases from V and 4 bases from J, leaving 10 bases between. Germline V gives CDR1 SGHTA, CDR2 FQGNSA. This CDR3 contains 12 residues.

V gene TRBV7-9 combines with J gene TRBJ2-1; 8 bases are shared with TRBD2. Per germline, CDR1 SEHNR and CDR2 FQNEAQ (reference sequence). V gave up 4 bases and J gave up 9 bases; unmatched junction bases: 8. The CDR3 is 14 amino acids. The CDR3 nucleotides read TGTGCCAGCAGCTCTAGGCTAGCGGGTACTGAGCAGTTCTTC. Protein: CASSSRLAGTEQFF. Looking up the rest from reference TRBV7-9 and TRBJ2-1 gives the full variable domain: DTGVSQNPRHKITKRGQNVTFRCDPISEHNRLYWYRQTLGQGPEFLTYFQNEAQLEKSRLLSDRFSAERPKGSFSTLEIQRTEQGDSAMYLCASSSRLAGTEQFFGPGTRLTVL.

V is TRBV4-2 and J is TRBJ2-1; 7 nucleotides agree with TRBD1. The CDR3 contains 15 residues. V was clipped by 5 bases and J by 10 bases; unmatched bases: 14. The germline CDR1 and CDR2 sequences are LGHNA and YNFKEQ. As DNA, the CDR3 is TGTGCCAGCAGCGAAGGACAGGATCAAGCAGAGGAGCAGTTCTTC. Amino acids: CASSEGQDQAEEQFF.

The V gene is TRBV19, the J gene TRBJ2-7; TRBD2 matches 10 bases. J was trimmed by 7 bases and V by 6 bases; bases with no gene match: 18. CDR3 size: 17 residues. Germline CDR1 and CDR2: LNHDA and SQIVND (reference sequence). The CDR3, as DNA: TGTGCCAGTAGATCCCGCGGGCTAGCGGGAGTGACGGGGGAGCAGTACTTC. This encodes CASRSRGLAGVTGEQYF.

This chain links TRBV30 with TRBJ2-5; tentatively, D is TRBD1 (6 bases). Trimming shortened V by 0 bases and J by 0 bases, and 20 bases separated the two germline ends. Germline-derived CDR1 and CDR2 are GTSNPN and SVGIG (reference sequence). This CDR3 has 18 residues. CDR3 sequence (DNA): TGTGCCTGGAGTGTGGGGCCCCCTATACAGGGAAACCAAGAGACCCAGTACTTC. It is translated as CAWSVGPPIQGNQETQYF. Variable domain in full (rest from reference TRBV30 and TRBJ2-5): SQTIHQWPATLVQPVGSPLSLECTVEGTSNPNLYWYRQAAGRGLQLLFYSVGIGQISSEVPQNLSASRPQDRQFILSSKKLLLSDSGFYLCAWSVGPPIQGNQETQYFGPGTRLLVL.

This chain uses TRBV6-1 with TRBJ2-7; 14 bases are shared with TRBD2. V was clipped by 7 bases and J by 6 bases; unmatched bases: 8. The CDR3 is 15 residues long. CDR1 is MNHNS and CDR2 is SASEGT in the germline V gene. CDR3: CASTGLAGVLGEQYF. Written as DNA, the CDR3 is TGTGCCAGCACGGGACTAGCGGGAGTTCTAGGCGAGCAGTACTTC.

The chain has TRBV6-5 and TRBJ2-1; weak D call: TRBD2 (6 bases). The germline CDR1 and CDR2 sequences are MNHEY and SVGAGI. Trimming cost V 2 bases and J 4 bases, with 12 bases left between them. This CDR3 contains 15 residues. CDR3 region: CASSYDGSNYNEQFF. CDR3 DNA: TGTGCCAGCAGTTACGACGGGAGTAATTACAATGAGCAGTTCTTC.

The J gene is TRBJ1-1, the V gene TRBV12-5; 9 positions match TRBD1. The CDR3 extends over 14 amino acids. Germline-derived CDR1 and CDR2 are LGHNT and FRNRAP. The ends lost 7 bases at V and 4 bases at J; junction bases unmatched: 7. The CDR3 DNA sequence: TGTGCTAGTGATACCCGGACAGGGGTCACTGAAGCTTTCTTT. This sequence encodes CASDTRTGVTEAFF.